One and the same sample provided the 18 T cell receptor beta chains below, sequenced in a study of blood T cells in healthy people across ages. Alongside a J-beta primer mix, a sample-barcoded 5' primer served in a second PCR lasting roughly 6 to 11 cycles. TCRdb redid the calling of the 5' RACE reads with MiXCR, one entry per CDR3 protein. Here the sample spans under 750,000 distinct CDR3 sequences, more than 45% being singletons. Sequenced sample: blood. The receptors here all came from a man at least 80 years old in good health.

In this sample, this clonotype turned up a few times. The CDR3 nucleotides read TGTGCCAGCAGCTTCGCCGGGACAGGGAACATTCAGTACTTC. It is translated as CASSFAGTGNIQYF. The chain couples TRBV7-2 to TRBJ2-4; 9 bases agree with TRBD1. Germline V gene lookup returns CDR1 SGHTA and CDR2 FQGNSA. The CDR3 covers 14 residues. The junction had 4 bases not matched to a gene; V was cut back by 3 bases and J by 7 bases.

This clonotype has only a few counts. The rearrangement links TRBV18 to TRBJ2-5; the match to TRBD1 covers 10 bases. The CDR3 covers 15 residues. The V segment lost 3 bases and the J segment 4 bases; nucleotides outside the gene matches: 5. The germline V gene encodes CDR1 KGHSH and CDR2 LQKENI. For the CDR3, the DNA is TGTGCCAGCTCACCTGGACAGGGGGGCACAGAGACCCAGTACTTC. This codes for CASSPGQGGTETQYF. Combining the CDR3 with reference TRBV18 and TRBJ2-5 gives the whole variable domain NAGVMQNPRHLVRRRGQEARLRCSPMKGHSHVYWYRQLPEEGLKFMVYLQKENIIDESGMPKERFSAEFPKEGPSILRIQQVVRGDSAAYFCASSPGQGGTETQYFGPGTRLLVL.

The chain has TRBV30 and TRBJ1-2; D might be TRBD1 (6 bases). Trimming took off 0 bases at V and 6 bases at J, with 8 bases between the two ends. Germline assignment: CDR1 GTSNPN and CDR2 SVGIG (reference sequence). This CDR3 spans 12 amino acids. The CDR3 spells CAWSVQGDGYTF. The CDR3 coding sequence is TGTGCCTGGAGTGTACAGGGAGATGGCTACACCTTC.

This chain uses TRBV10-3 with TRBJ1-6; 10 bases align to TRBD1. In germline, CDR1 is ENHRY, CDR2 SYGVKD. The V gene end was trimmed by 6 bases and the J gene end by 7 bases; junction bases not matched to a gene: 6. The CDR3 has 15 amino acids. For the CDR3, the DNA is TGTGCCATCAGAGGAGGGACAGGGGTCAATTCACCCCTCCACTTT. Translated, it gives CAIRGGTGVNSPLHF.

The rearrangement links TRBV6-2 or TRBV6-3 to TRBJ2-7, with 9 bases matching TRBD1. The J call may be mistaken, given a closer DNA end match to TRBJ2-4. Germline V gene sequence: CDR1 MNHEY, CDR2 SVGEGT. This CDR3 region has 13 residues. In nucleotides, the CDR3 is TGTGCCAGCAGCAGACAGGGGGGGTACATTCAGTACTTC. It codes for CASSRQGGYIQYF.

This chain uses TRBV4-3 with TRBJ2-7, with 14 bases that match TRBD2. From germline, CDR1 is LGHNA and CDR2 YSLEER. Trimming at V came to 4 bases and at J to 1 base, leaving 3 bases not matched to a gene. This CDR3 is built from 16 residues. The CDR3 DNA reads as TGCGCCAGCAGCCGAGGACTAGCGGGAGGATCCTACGAGCAGTACTTC. This sequence encodes CASSRGLAGGSYEQYF.

This clonotype was counted a few times. A much bigger clone sits one base away, suggesting this may be a read error. V is TRBV6-6 and J is TRBJ1-1; weak D call: TRBD1 (6 bases). Germline V gives CDR1 MNHNY, CDR2 SVGAGI (reference sequence). The CDR3 is made up of 13 amino acids. CDR3 in amino acids: CASSDSLGTEAFF. CDR3 nucleotide sequence: TGTGCCAGCAGTGACTCTTTAGGGACAGAAGCTTTCTTT.

A few counts support this clonotype. V and J are TRBV5-1 and TRBJ2-5, with a weak D call TRBD1 (6 bases). The CDR3 sequence is 15 residues long. Germline loops: CDR1 SGHRS, CDR2 YFSETQ. Between the trimmed V and J ends, which lost 4 bases and 1 base, there was a span of 14 bases. CDR3 DNA sequence: TGCGCCAGCAGCCCAACAGGGTATCCCCAAGAGACCCAGTACTTC. Its translation is CASSPTGYPQETQYF.

This rearrangement joins TRBV4-1 to TRBJ1-2; no clear D. The CDR3 totals 14 residues. The germline V gene has CDR1 MGHRA and CDR2 YSYEKL. Trimming removed 4 bases from V and 4 bases from J, with 13 bases in between. The CDR3: CASSPPRQTYGYTF. The CDR3 DNA reads as TGCGCCAGCAGCCCCCCCCGCCAGACCTATGGCTACACCTTC.

The J gene is TRBJ2-1, the V gene TRBV30, with D tentatively TRBD1 (7 bases). V was shortened by 2 bases and J by 6 bases, with 20 bases between the two germline ends. In germline, CDR1 is GTSNPN, CDR2 SVGIG (reference sequence). The CDR3 runs to 16 residues. CDR3 coding DNA: TGTGCCTGGAGTATATCCGGGGCAGGGGGGAGCAATGAGCAGTTCTTC. Its protein is CAWSISGAGGSNEQFF.

J is TRBJ1-6 and V is TRBV7-2; 7 bases are a match to TRBD1. Per the germline V gene, CDR1 is SGHTA and CDR2 is FQGNSA. J gave up 10 bases and V 5 bases, and 11 bases lay outside the gene matches. The CDR3 spans 15 residues. The CDR3: CASSQNQGVRSPLHF. DNA of the CDR3: TGTGCCAGCAGCCAAAATCAGGGGGTAAGGTCACCCCTCCACTTT.

This chain joins TRBV7-2 and TRBJ1-2; the D is unclear. The CDR3 loop spans 16 amino acids. V lost 5 bases to trimming and J lost 4 bases, with 20 bases between them. The germline gives CDR1 SGHTA, CDR2 FQGNSA. For the CDR3, the DNA is TGTGCCAGCAGCCACATCGTGGTGTCGGAAAGCTATGGCTACACCTTC. Translated, it gives CASSHIVVSESYGYTF.

The rearrangement joins TRBV29-1 to TRBJ2-3; 11 nucleotides agree with TRBD1. V was clipped by 3 bases and J by 5 bases; unmatched bases: 4. The CDR3 extends over 14 amino acids. Germline V gives CDR1 SQVTM, CDR2 ANQGSEA. The CDR3 here is CSVDGQGAGDTQYF. CDR3 coding DNA: TGCAGCGTTGACGGACAGGGGGCGGGAGATACGCAGTATTTT.

The V call is TRBV5-8, the J call TRBJ2-4; perhaps D is TRBD1 or TRBD2 (5 bases each). Germline values: CDR1 SGHTS, CDR2 YDEGEE. The CDR3 loop spans 19 amino acids. Trimming cost V 4 bases and J 1 base, with 24 bases left between them. DNA for the CDR3: TGTGCCAGCAGCACATCACGCCAGTTTGGGGGAAGGGCCAAAAACATTCAGTACTTC. This encodes CASSTSRQFGGRAKNIQYF.

Points on this clonotype: A junction boundary mismatches the germline segment, possibly from a read error. CDR3: CASSSGTYNEQFF. CDR3 DNA sequence: TGTGCCAGCAGCTCGGGAACGTACAATGAGCAGTTCTTC. The V call is TRBV5-1, the J call TRBJ2-1; possibly TRBD2 for D (5 bases). The CDR3 runs 13 residues. CDR1 is SGHRS and CDR2 is YFSETQ in the germline V gene.

A few counts support this clonotype. CDR3 loop: CASSFRLRAQETQYF. Written as DNA, the CDR3 is TGTGCCAGCAGCTTCCGACTGCGGGCCCAAGAGACCCAGTACTTC. The chain joins TRBV7-2 to TRBJ2-5, with D tentatively TRBD2 (5 bases). Trimming left V 3 bases short and J 1 base short, with 12 bases between. The CDR3 contains 15 residues. Looked up from germline, CDR1 is SGHTA and CDR2 is FQGNSA.

The chain recombines TRBV6-5 with TRBJ1-2, with D unclear. The germline V gene encodes CDR1 MNHEY and CDR2 SVGAGI. CDR3 length: 12 amino acids. Trimming cost V 7 bases and J 3 bases, with 9 bases left between them. CDR3 amino acids: CASKSRDYGYTF. The CDR3 nucleotides are TGTGCCAGCAAGAGCCGCGACTATGGCTACACCTTC.

This clonotype turned up a few times. The CDR3 coding sequence is TGTGCCAGCAGCTTAGGACTAGCGGGGGGGCGGAATGAGCAGTTCTTC. It specifies CASSLGLAGGRNEQFF. This chain connects TRBV7-3 to TRBJ2-1; 15 positions match TRBD2. Germline lookup yields CDR1 SGHTA and CDR2 FQGTGA. The CDR3 runs to 16 residues. With 2 bases clipped from V and 7 bases from J, the junction kept 3 bases outside the gene matches.